Shown below are 16 T cell receptor beta chains from a single sample sequenced in a study of graft-versus-host responses after intestinal transplantation. Libraries were prepared by immunoSEQ multiplex PCR; TCRdb keeps only in-frame clonotypes and omits some of them. The table shows about 100,000 clones, with around 90% occurring only once. Specimen: PBMCs, collected 453 days after intestinal transplant. Receptors were obtained from a human patient who received an intestinal transplant, so some T cells may come from the graft donor.

On this clone: Other DNA sequences of this sample code for an identical CDR3. The J gene is TRBJ1-6, the V gene TRBV6-4; no firm D call. The length of the CDR3 is 13 residues. Trimming left V 0 bases short and J 7 bases short, with 4 bases between. Germline loops: CDR1 MRHNA, CDR2 SNTAGT. The CDR3 reads CASSDSPNSPLHF. CDR3 bases: TGTGCCAGCAGTGACTCGCCGAATTCACCCCTCCACTTT.

J is TRBJ2-1 and V is TRBV25-1; 11 nucleotides line up with TRBD1. The CDR3 sequence is 15 residues long. The germline gives CDR1 MGHDK, CDR2 SYGVNS. V dropped 4 bases and J dropped 4; count of bases not matched to a gene: 3. The CDR3 spells CASSAGQGAYNEQFF. The CDR3 DNA sequence: TGTGCCAGCAGTGCAGGACAGGGGGCTTACAATGAGCAGTTCTTC.

CDR3 sequence (DNA): TGCGCCAGCAGCTTGGCTTTCAGCTCCTACGAGCAGTACTTC. This codes for CASSLAFSSYEQYF. The chain joins TRBV5-1 to TRBJ2-7; D ambiguous. The CDR3 loop spans 14 amino acids. Germline loops: CDR1 SGHRS, CDR2 YFSETQ. The ends were cut back, 0 bases at V and 0 bases at J, with 7 bases in the middle.

This chain joins TRBV7-9 and TRBJ2-7; D possibly uses TRBD1 or TRBD2 (6 bases each). CDR3 length equals 16 residues. The ends were cut back, 1 base at V and 2 bases at J, with 15 bases in the middle. CDR1 SEHNR and CDR2 FQNEAQ come from the germline V gene (reference sequence). The CDR3 sequence is CASSLVRGAIAYEQYF. CDR3 coding DNA: TGTGCCAGCAGCTTAGTGAGGGGGGCCATCGCCTACGAGCAGTACTTC.

J is TRBJ1-1 and V is TRBV7-8, with D unresolved. The CDR3 runs to 15 residues. The germline gives CDR1 SGHVS, CDR2 FQNEAQ. V gave up 0 bases and J gave up 1 base, with 9 bases separating them. DNA of the CDR3: TGTGCCAGCAGCTTAGCGGAGGGAACGAACACTGAAGCTTTCTTT. This encodes CASSLAEGTNTEAFF.

The gene calls are TRBV11-2 and TRBJ1-2; 7 nucleotides align to TRBD1. V lost 3 bases, J lost 2 bases, and 9 bases stayed unmatched. Germline V gene sequence: CDR1 SGHAT, CDR2 FQNNGV. The CDR3 extends over 16 amino acids. For the CDR3, the DNA is TGTGCCAGCAGCTTTCGGCAGGACAGGTCGAACTATGGCTACACCTTC. Its protein is CASSFRQDRSNYGYTF. Variable domain in full (rest from reference TRBV11-2 and TRBJ1-2): EAGVAQSPRYKIIEKRQSVAFWCNPISGHATLYWYQQILGQGPKLLIQFQNNGVVDDSQLPKDRFSAERLKGVDSTLKIQPAKLEDSAVYLCASSFRQDRSNYGYTFGSGTRLTVV.

This clone came up once. The chain combines TRBV7-9 with TRBJ2-5; no reliable D call. The CDR3 runs to 10 residues. CDR1 is SEHNR and CDR2 is FQNEAQ in the germline V gene (reference sequence). Trimming took 5 bases from V and 8 from J, leaving 6 bases between them. The CDR3, as DNA: TGTGCCAGCAGCCCCAGAACCCAGTACTTC. This translates into CASSPRTQYF.

V and J are TRBV5-1 and TRBJ2-7; 7 nucleotides line up with TRBD1. CDR3 size: 15 residues. In germline, CDR1 is SGHRS, CDR2 YFSETQ. Trimming removed 4 bases from V and 4 bases from J; junction bases left unmatched: 11. The CDR3 sequence is CASSILTGIGYEQYF. CDR3 bases: TGCGCCAGCAGCATATTGACAGGGATCGGGTACGAGCAGTACTTC.

This chain joins TRBV4-1 and TRBJ1-4; D remains unclear. CDR3 length: 15 residues. Germline V gene sequence: CDR1 MGHRA, CDR2 YSYEKL. V was clipped by 3 bases and J by 7 bases, with 15 bases between them. The CDR3 is CASSQTQVPGEKLFF. The CDR3 coding sequence is TGCGCCAGCAGCCAGACGCAGGTCCCCGGTGAAAAACTGTTTTTT.

The sample holds one count of this clone. The chain is built from TRBV9 and TRBJ2-3; D may be TRBD1 or TRBD2 (5 bases each). Trimming shortened V by 0 bases and J by 3 bases, and 20 bases separated the two germline ends. The germline CDR1 and CDR2 sequences are SGDLS and YYNGEE. The CDR3 covers 18 residues. Here the CDR3 DNA reads TGTGCCAGCAGCGTAGCCCCATCTTGGGGGACCCATACAGATACGCAGTATTTT. This codes for CASSVAPSWGTHTDTQYF.

The V gene is TRBV4-2, the J gene TRBJ1-3; D is undetermined. V was shortened by 1 base and J by 0 bases, with 10 bases between the two germline ends. Looked up from germline, CDR1 is LGHNA and CDR2 is YNFKEQ. This CDR3 is 16 amino acids long. The CDR3 loop is CASSQGGVTSGNTIYF. The CDR3 coding sequence is TGTGCCAGCAGCCAAGGGGGAGTTACCTCTGGAAACACCATATATTTT.

DNA of the CDR3: TGTGCCAGCAGTTACTCATGGGGACAGAAATCCTATGGCTACACCTTC. Its translation is CASSYSWGQKSYGYTF. V is TRBV6-6 and J is TRBJ1-2; 7 bases line up with TRBD1. The germline CDR1 and CDR2 sequences are MNHNY and SVGAGI (reference sequence). The length of the CDR3 is 16 residues. The junction had 8 bases not matched to a gene; V was cut back by 0 bases and J by 4 bases.

The gene calls are TRBV11-2 and TRBJ2-3; no clear D. V dropped 5 bases and J dropped 1 base, with 13 bases sitting between them. The CDR3 loop spans 15 amino acids. Germline V lookup: CDR1 SGHAT, CDR2 FQNNGV. CDR3 nucleotides: TGTGCCAGCAGCCCCCGATCCCCTGGCACAGATACGCAGTATTTT. Translating it yields CASSPRSPGTDTQYF.

This clone showed up just once. V and J are TRBV9 and TRBJ2-3; D call uncertain. The CDR3 totals 15 residues. V shed 0 bases and J shed 2 bases, with 10 bases lying between them. Germline V CDR1 and CDR2: SGDLS, YYNGEE. CDR3 nucleotides: TGTGCCAGCAGCGTAGGGTCCGTTCCCACAGATACGCAGTATTTT. Its translation is CASSVGSVPTDTQYF.

J is TRBJ1-2 and V is TRBV6-5, with 7 bases lining up with TRBD1. The germline V gene encodes CDR1 MNHEY and CDR2 SVGAGI. The ends lost 6 bases at V and 8 bases at J; junction bases unmatched: 6. This CDR3 spans 12 amino acids. As DNA, the CDR3 is TGTGCCAGCAGCCCAGGGGGGTGGGGCTACACCTTC. Translation gives CASSPGGWGYTF.

A few counts support this clone. The genes are TRBV6-1 and TRBJ2-7; 7 nucleotides align to TRBD1. Germline CDR1 MNHNS, CDR2 SASEGT. The CDR3 totals 14 residues. With 7 bases clipped from V and 9 bases from J, the junction kept 15 bases outside the gene matches. The CDR3 nucleotides are TGTGCCAGCACCGAATTAGGGGGCGTCGTTCGGCAGTACTTC. Translated: CASTELGGVVRQYF.